This T cell receptor (beta chain) was profiled in a study of blood T cell repertoires in COVID-19. Study summary: There were acute and convalescent COVID-19 samples, and they came from the United States, Italy and Spain. The cDNA or gDNA used as material had been derived from T cells, B-cell-depleted T cells, or PBMCs.

Germline V lookup: CDR1 KGHSH, CDR2 LQKENI. The CDR3 contains 14 residues. Trimming left V 5 bases short and J 4 bases short, with 13 bases between. Seattle's enrolled individuals joined amid active infection and were then monitored longitudinally. In the study's own analysis: From reference gene primer amplification, estimates of nucleated cell counts were derived. Clones were sequenced by immunoSEQ multiplex PCR, and TCRdb holds only the in-frame ones, with some missing. Clone size and the V and J calls come from that table; the DNA yielded D and trimming. The top ten clones hold about 0.8% of a sample with fewer than 250,000 clones, about nine tenths of them seen once.

The sequenced material came from peripheral blood. V gene TRBV18 combines with J gene TRBJ2-3; the D gene is possibly TRBD1 (6 bases). This clonotype was obtained from a young man with COVID-19, enrolled during active disease. This chain's CDR3 is CASSELQGPDTQYF. CDR3 in DNA: TGTGCCAGCTCAGAACTACAGGGCCCAGATACGCAGTATTTT.